This TCR beta chain was retrieved from a study of blood T cell repertoires in COVID-19 (dated by TCRdb to about 2020). Looking at the study overall: Samples from collaborators originated in the United States, Italy and Spain and spanned both the acute and convalescent phases of COVID-19. The material from the prospective study consisted of cDNA or gDNA derived from T cells, B-cell-depleted T cells, or PBMCs. Deeply sampled blood TCRbeta repertoires from subjects exposed to, actively infected with, or recovered from COVID-19 were included in the dataset. A freely available public database, intended as a resource for researchers studying the immune response to SARS-CoV-2, is where the repertoires were released. Samples were obtained from the ongoing ImmuneRACE study (first 160 participants) and from 1,000 to 1,500 subjects provided by 6 global collaborators. Sample metadata almost always included a de-identified subject ID, COVID-19 status, age in years and sex. Where available, HLA class I and class II types were obtained from metadata supplied by the sample provider rather than from assay-based typing. The investigation overall reported the following: The amount of clinical and demographic metadata varied by source and participant and was provided uncurated.

About this clone: Its antigen is unknown. The sample holds no much larger clone one base away, and base qualities are not on file.

TCRbeta CDR3 regions were amplified from genomic DNA using the immunoSEQ Assay, a bias-controlled multiplex PCR. Per the source publication's procedure: Within the assay, amplification of reference gene primers was used to estimate how many nucleated cells each sample contained. To quantify the absolute abundance of each unique TCRbeta CDR3 rearrangement, sequence reads were collapsed and filtered. For each sample, productive Simpson clonality was calculated as the square root of Simpson's diversity index over productive rearrangements. The source is immuneACCESS, and TCRdb retained only in-frame sequences with V and J called. Part of the clones is not carried over; for the studies checked, unresolved V genes explain less than half of this, and the remainder is unexplained. The D gene and trimming were derived from the DNA, and the V and J assignments and clone size from that table. Counted in this sample were approximately 110,000 clones; around 84% of them appeared once. The ten largest make up approximately 8.1% of the sample.

The CDR3, cysteine through phenylalanine, is 13 amino acids long. Here the CDR3 DNA is all that survives: 39 bases in frame from base 1. Germline trimming amounts to 3 bases on V and 4 bases on J, with 4 as the count of junction bases outside the gene matches. Reading the germline V gene (reference sequence) gives CDR1 GTSNPN and CDR2 SVGIG. The collaborating institutions used their own protocols to collect whole blood in K2EDTA tubes. For TCRbeta analysis, collaborators shipped samples as frozen whole blood, isolated PBMCs, or DNA extracted from either of those sample types. This sequence uses TRBV30 and TRBJ2-5, with TRBD2 identical over 8 junction bases. Input material: peripheral blood. The TCR sequence derives from a woman between 40 and 55 years old with acute or convalescent COVID-19. The CDR3 has the sequence CAWSRGTRETQYF. The nucleotide sequence is given as TGTGCCTGGAGCAGAGGGACTAGAGAGACCCAGTACTTC.